Here is one TCR beta chain with its context. Its specificity is not known. The CDR3 is made up of 14 amino acids. CDR1 is LNHNV and CDR2 is YYDKDF in the germline V gene (reference sequence). Deletions cut 4 bases from V and 4 bases from J, with 14 bases between. The data belong to a study of post-analysis software for immune sequencing data. Whole-study context: The cohort encompassed relapsing-remitting, secondary progressive and progressive-relapsing multiple sclerosis disease courses.

Unique molecular identifiers were carried by the TCR beta cDNA libraries. Using its own MiXCR run on the PCR reads, TCRdb lists one record per CDR3 protein. The data hold 150,000 to 200,000 distinct CDR3 sequences, with roughly 34% observed a single time. Overall study findings and caveats: Same-batch samples co-clustered strongly by F measure. Patients showed TRBV5-6, TRBV5-1 and TRBV20-1 among four to six TRBV segments more frequent than in controls.

The V gene is TRBV15, the J gene TRBJ2-7; D may be TRBD1 or TRBD2 (6 bases each). The sample in question was blood, obtained after autologous hematopoietic stem cell transplantation. This receptor was identified in a girl aged 10 to 17 with multiple sclerosis. The CDR3 reads CATSTPGALYEQYF. The CDR3 nucleotides read TGTGCCACCAGCACCCCGGGGGCGTTGTACGAGCAGTACTTC.